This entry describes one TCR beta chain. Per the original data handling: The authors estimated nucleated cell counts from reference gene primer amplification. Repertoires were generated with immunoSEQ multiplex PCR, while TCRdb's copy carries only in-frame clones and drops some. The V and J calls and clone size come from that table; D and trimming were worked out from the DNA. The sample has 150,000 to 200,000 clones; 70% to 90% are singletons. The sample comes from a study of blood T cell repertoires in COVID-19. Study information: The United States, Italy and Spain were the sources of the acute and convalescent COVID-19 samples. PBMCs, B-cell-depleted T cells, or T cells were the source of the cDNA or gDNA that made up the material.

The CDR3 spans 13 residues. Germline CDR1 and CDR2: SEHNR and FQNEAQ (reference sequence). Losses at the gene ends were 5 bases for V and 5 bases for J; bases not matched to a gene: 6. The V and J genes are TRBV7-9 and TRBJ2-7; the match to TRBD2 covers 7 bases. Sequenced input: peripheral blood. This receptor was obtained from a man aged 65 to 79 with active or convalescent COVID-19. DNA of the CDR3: TGTGCCAGCAGCCCCCGGGGAGGGGACGAGCAGTACTTC. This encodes CASSPRGGDEQYF. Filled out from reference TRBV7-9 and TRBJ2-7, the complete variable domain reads DTGVSQNPRHKITKRGQNVTFRCDPISEHNRLYWYRQTLGQGPEFLTYFQNEAQLEKSRLLSDRFSAERPKGSFSTLEIQRTEQGDSAMYLCASSPRGGDEQYFGPGTRLTVT.